Listed below are T cell receptor beta chains from one sample, sequenced in a study of molecular identifiers for immune sequencing clone quantification. TCRdb processed the PCR reads anew with MiXCR; each CDR3 protein has one entry. The sample gives a few hundred thousand distinct CDR3 sequences, 20% to 25% of which show up once; under 0.85% is in the top ten. The sample was naive CD8+ T cells from blood, with Jurkat cell RNA spiked in. The receptors were sampled from a human donor in good health. Some libraries in this study had Jurkat cell RNA spiked in. Each CDR3 is given with its conserved first and last residue. D genes are given only for firm matches. The size entry is marked missing in some rows and otherwise reads once, few, many or a size class.

D gene,clone size,V gene,J gene,CDR3 length,CDR3 DNA,CDR3 protein
.,many,TRBV28,TRBJ2-3,20,TGTGCCAGCAGTTTAACGGCGGGAAGAGTTCGGCCCCATTCCACAGATACGCAGTATTTT,CASSLTAGRVRPHSTDTQYF
.,few,TRBV18,TRBJ1-1,18,TGTGCCAGCTCACCACTTTTGGACGGAGTGTACCTGAACACTGAAGCTTTCTTT,CASSPLLDGVYLNTEAFF
.,few,TRBV21-1,TRBJ2-5,18,TGTGCCAGCAGCAAAGGGACTAGCGCAGGGCGCGCCCAAGAGACCCAGTACTTC,CASSKGTSAGRAQETQYF
.,.,TRBV5-3,TRBJ2-2,16,TGTGCCAGCAGCAGAGGGCTAGAAGGTGTTGCCGGGGAGCTGTTTTTT,CASSRGLEGVAGELFF
TRBD2,few,TRBV3-1,TRBJ2-2,18,TGTGCCAGCAGCCAGCCAACTAGCGGGAAGGGGAACACCGGGGAGCTGTTTTTT,CASSQPTSGKGNTGELFF
.,.,TRBV5-6,TRBJ2-7,11,TGTGCCAGCAGTTCGGACTGGCGTTTGTACTTC,CASSSDWRLYF
.,few,TRBV20-1,TRBJ2-7,15,TGCAGTGCTAGAGTTCGAAGCAGAAACCTCTACGAGCAGTACTTC,CSARVRSRNLYEQYF
TRBD1,.,TRBV6-1,TRBJ1-3,17,TGTGCCAGCAGTGAATGGGAACAGGGGGCGTCTGGAAACACCATATATTTT,CASSEWEQGASGNTIYF
.,many,TRBV19,TRBJ1-5,12,TGTGCCAGTAAGTCGGGCAATCAGCCCCAGCATTTT,CASKSGNQPQHF
.,many,TRBV2,TRBJ2-5,16,TGTGCCAGCAGCATCCGGGACGAGTCGTACCAAGAGACCCAGTACTTC,CASSIRDESYQETQYF
TRBD2,.,TRBV6-2/TRBV6-3,TRBJ2-7,16,TGTGCCAGCAGTTACAGTCGGTCTAGCGGTGCCTACGAGCAGTACTTC,CASSYSRSSGAYEQYF
.,many,TRBV6-2/TRBV6-3,TRBJ2-5,13,TGTGCCAGCAGTTACGGGAACCAAGAGACCCAGTACTTC,CASSYGNQETQYF
.,many,TRBV12-3/TRBV12-4,TRBJ2-3,14,TGTGCCAGCAGTAGCGGTTATAGCACAGATACGCAGTATTTT,CASSSGYSTDTQYF
.,.,TRBV9,TRBJ1-1,14,TGTGCCAGCAGCGTAGGATTGGGGAGCACTGAAGCTTTCTTT,CASSVGLGSTEAFF
.,.,TRBV5-4,TRBJ2-1,14,TGTGCCAGCAGCTTGGTGCCAGAATACAATGAGCAGTTCTTC,CASSLVPEYNEQFF
TRBD2,many,TRBV29-1,TRBJ2-2,18,TGCAGCGTTTGGTGGGCTAGCGGGAGAAGTGGGAACACCGGGGAGCTGTTTTTT,CSVWWASGRSGNTGELFF
.,few,TRBV27,TRBJ1-1,13,TGTGCCAGCAAGAGAGACAGGAACACTGAAGCTTTCTTT,CASKRDRNTEAFF
.,few,TRBV19,TRBJ1-5,17,TGTGCCAGTAGAACCCCTGGAGGGCCCAGTCCCAATCAGCCCCAGCATTTT,CASRTPGGPSPNQPQHF
.,many,TRBV6-2/TRBV6-3,TRBJ1-1,13,TGTGCCAGCAGTTACACGGAGGTGACTGAAGCTTTCTTT,CASSYTEVTEAFF
TRBD1,few,TRBV11-2,TRBJ2-5,16,TGTGCCAGCAGCTCGTACGGACAGGGTCTACAAGAGACCCAGTACTTC,CASSSYGQGLQETQYF
.,many,TRBV4-3,TRBJ2-7,15,TGCGCCAGCAGCCAAGGAAGGGCCGGGCCCTACGAGCAGTACTTC,CASSQGRAGPYEQYF
.,many,TRBV2,TRBJ2-7,16,TGTGCCAGCAGTGAAGCCCGGGACGAGAACTCATACGAGCAGTACTTC,CASSEARDENSYEQYF
TRBD2,few,TRBV20-1,TRBJ2-7,18,TGCAGTGCTAGAGAACCGGGACTAGCGGGATTAAGTGCCCACGAGCAGTACTTC,CSAREPGLAGLSAHEQYF
.,.,TRBV4-1,TRBJ2-3,14,TGCGCCAGCAGCCAATTGGCTGTGGGAGATACGCAGTATTTT,CASSQLAVGDTQYF
.,many,TRBV7-9,TRBJ2-1,14,TGTGCCAGCAGGACGCGGTCATCCTACAATGAGCAGTTCTTC,CASRTRSSYNEQFF
.,many,TRBV19,TRBJ2-7,14,TGTGCCAGTAGTATAGACGGGGGAAGCAACGAGCAGTACTTC,CASSIDGGSNEQYF
.,.,TRBV11-2,TRBJ2-5,16,TGTGCCAGCAGCATATATGCGGGGCGGGTCCAAGAGACCCAGTACTTC,CASSIYAGRVQETQYF
TRBD1,few,TRBV6-1,TRBJ2-5,15,TGTGCCAGCAGTGCCCATGGGGACAGACAAGAGACCCAGTACTTC,CASSAHGDRQETQYF